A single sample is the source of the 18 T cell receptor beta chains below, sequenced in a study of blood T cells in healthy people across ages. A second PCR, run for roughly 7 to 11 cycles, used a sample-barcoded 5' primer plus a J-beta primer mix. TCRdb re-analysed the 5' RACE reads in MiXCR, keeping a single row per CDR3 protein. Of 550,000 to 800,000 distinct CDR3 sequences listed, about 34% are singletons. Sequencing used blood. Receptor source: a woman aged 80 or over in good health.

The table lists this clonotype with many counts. The CDR3 loop is CASSRSRADYGYTF. The CDR3 DNA reads TGTGCCAGCAGTCGCTCCAGGGCAGACTATGGCTACACCTTC. The chain joins TRBV12-3 or TRBV12-4 to TRBJ1-2; D is perhaps TRBD1 (5 bases). The CDR3 length is 14 residues. Trimming removed 5 bases from V and 3 bases from J, with 13 bases in between.

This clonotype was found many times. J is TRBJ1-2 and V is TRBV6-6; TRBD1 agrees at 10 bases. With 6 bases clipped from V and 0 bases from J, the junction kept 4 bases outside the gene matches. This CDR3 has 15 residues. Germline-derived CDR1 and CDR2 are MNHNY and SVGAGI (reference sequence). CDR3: CASRQGTGANYGYTF. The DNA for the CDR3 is TGTGCCAGCAGGCAGGGGACAGGGGCTAACTATGGCTACACCTTC.

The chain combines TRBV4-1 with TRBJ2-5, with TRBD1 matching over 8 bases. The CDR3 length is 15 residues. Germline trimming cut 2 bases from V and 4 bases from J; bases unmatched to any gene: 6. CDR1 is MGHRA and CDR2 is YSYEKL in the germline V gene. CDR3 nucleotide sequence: TGCGCCAGCAGCCAAAGTATAACAGGGGGAGAGACCCAGTACTTC. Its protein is CASSQSITGGETQYF.

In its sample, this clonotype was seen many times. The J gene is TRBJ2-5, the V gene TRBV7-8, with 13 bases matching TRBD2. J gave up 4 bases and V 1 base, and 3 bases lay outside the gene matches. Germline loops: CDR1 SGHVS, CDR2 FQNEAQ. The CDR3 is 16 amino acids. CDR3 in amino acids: CASSLDTSGGGETQYF. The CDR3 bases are TGTGCCAGCAGCTTAGATACTAGCGGGGGGGGAGAGACCCAGTACTTC.

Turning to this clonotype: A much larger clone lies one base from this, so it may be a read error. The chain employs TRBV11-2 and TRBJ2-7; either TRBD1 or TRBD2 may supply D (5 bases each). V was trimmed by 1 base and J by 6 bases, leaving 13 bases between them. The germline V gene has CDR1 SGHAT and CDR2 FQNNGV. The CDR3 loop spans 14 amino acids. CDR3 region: CASSLGGPWAEQYF. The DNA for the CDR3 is TGTGCCAGCAGCTTAGGGGGACCATGGGCCGAGCAGTACTTC.

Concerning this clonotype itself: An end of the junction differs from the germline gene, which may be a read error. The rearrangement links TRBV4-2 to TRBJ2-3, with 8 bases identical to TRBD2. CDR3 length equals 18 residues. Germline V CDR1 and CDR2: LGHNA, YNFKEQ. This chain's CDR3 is CANSQDSGGGLSADTQYF. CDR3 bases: TGTGCCAACAGCCAAGATAGCGGCGGGGGGCTTAGCGCAGATACGCAGTATTTT.

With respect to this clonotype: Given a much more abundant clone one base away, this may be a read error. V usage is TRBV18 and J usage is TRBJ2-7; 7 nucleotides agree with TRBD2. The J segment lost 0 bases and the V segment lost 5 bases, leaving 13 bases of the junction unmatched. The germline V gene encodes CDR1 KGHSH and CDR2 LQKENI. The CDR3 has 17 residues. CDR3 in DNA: TGTGCCAGCTCATCCTACCTGGTGGGAGGGGACTCCTACGAGCAGTACTTC. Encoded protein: CASSSYLVGGDSYEQYF.

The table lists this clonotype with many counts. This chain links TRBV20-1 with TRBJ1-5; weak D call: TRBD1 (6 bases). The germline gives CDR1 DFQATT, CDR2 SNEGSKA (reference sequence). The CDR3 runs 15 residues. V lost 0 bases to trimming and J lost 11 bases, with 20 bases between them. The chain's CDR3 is CSAREPPAGAGAQHF. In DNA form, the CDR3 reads TGCAGTGCTAGAGAACCCCCAGCAGGGGCTGGGGCCCAGCATTTT.

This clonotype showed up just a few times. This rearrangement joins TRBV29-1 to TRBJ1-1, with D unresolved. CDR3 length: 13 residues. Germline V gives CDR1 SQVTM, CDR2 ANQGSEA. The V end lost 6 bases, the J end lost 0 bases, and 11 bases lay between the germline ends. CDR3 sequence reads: CSVHGPVNTEAFF. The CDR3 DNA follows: TGCAGCGTCCATGGACCGGTGAACACTGAAGCTTTCTTT.

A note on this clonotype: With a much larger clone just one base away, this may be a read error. CDR3 nucleotides: TGTGCCAGCATGCCCCTAGCGGGGGTACTCAATGAGCAGTACTTC. Its translation: CASMPLAGVLNEQYF. The V call is TRBV7-9, the J call TRBJ2-1, with 10 bases matching TRBD2. The closer fit of TRBJ2-7 to the DNA end suggests the J call may be wrong. Germline loops: CDR1 SEHNR, CDR2 FQNEAQ (reference sequence). The CDR3 length is 15 residues.

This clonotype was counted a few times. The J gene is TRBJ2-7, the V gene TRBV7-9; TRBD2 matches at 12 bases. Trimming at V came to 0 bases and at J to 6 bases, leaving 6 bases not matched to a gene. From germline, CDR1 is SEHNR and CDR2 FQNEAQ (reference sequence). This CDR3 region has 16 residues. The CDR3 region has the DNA TGTGCCAGCAGCTTAGCTTCCGGACTAGCGGGGCTCGAGCAGTACTTC. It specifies CASSLASGLAGLEQYF.

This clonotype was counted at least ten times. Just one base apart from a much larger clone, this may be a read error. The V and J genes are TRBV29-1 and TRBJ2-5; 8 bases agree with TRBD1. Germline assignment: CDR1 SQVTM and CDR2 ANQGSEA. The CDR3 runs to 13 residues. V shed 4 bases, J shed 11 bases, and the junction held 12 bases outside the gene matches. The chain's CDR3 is CSVGQGAWDEQYF. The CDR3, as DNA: TGCAGCGTTGGTCAGGGGGCATGGGATGAGCAGTACTTC.

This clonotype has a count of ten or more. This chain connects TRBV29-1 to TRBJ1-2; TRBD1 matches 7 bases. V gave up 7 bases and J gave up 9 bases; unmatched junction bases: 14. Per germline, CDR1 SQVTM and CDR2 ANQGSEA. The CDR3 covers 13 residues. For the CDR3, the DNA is TGCAGCGACCAGACAGGGCCCAATCTGAGCTACACCTTC. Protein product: CSDQTGPNLSYTF.

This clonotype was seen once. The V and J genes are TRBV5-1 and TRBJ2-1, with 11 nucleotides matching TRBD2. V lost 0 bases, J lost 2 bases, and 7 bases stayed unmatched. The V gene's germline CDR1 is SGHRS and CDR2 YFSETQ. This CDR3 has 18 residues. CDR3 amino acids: CASSLEASGRKAYNEQFF. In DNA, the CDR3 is TGCGCCAGCAGCTTGGAGGCTAGCGGGAGGAAAGCCTACAATGAGCAGTTCTTC.

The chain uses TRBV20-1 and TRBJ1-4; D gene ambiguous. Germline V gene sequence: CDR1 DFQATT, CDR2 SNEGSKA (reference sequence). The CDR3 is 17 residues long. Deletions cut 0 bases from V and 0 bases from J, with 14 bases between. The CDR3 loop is CSARDRRRPATNEKLFF. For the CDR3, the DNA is TGCAGTGCTAGAGATCGGCGGCGGCCTGCAACTAATGAAAAACTGTTTTTT.

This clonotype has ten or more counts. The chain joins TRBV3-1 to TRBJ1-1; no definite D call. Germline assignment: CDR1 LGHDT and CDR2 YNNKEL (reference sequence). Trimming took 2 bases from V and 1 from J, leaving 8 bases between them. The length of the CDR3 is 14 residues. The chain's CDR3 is CASSQLSRNTEAFF. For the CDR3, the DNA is TGTGCCAGCAGCCAATTATCCAGGAACACTGAAGCTTTCTTT.

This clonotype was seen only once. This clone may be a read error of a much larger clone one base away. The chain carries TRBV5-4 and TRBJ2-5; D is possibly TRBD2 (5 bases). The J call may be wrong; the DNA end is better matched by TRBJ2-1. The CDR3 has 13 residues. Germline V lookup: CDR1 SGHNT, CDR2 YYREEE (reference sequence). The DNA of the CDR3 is TGTGCCAGCAGCACCAAGAGGGAAGAGACCCAGTTCTTC. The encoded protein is CASSTKREETQFF.

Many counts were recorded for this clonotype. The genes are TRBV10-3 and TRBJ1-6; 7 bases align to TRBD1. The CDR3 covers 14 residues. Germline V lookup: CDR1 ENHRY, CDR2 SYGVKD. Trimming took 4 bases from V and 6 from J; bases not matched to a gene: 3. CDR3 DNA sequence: TGTGCCATCAGTGCGGGACAGCTTAATTCACCCCTCCACTTT. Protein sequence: CAISAGQLNSPLHF.